This T cell receptor beta chain came from a study of blood T cell repertoires in COVID-19. As for the study in general: Whether acute or convalescent, the COVID-19 samples came from the United States, Italy and Spain.

V gave up 0 bases and J gave up 2 bases, with 11 bases separating them. This CDR3 has 15 amino acids. Germline V CDR1 and CDR2: SGDLS, YYNGEE. In the original analysis: It was from reference gene primer amplification that nucleated cell counts were estimated. The assay was immunoSEQ multiplex PCR, and TCRdb's table has in-frame clones only and misses some. Clonal size and the V and J genes are those of that table, whereas D and trimming came from the DNA. In the table there are around 55,000 clones, 90% of which are singletons. The TCR comes from a man between 60 and 70 years old with acute or convalescent COVID-19. The sample consisted of peripheral blood. The chain links TRBV9 to TRBJ1-2, with D unresolved. CDR3 in amino acids: CASSVVQDMNYGYTF. Here the CDR3 DNA reads TGTGCCAGCAGCGTAGTTCAGGATATGAACTATGGCTACACCTTC.